This T cell receptor (beta chain) was identified in a study of OX40 agonist ivuxolimab in advanced cancers. Whole-study results and caveats: Not determined was the antigen specificity of the expanded peripheral T cells.

Concerning this clone: Its antigen is undetermined.

Between the trimmed V and J ends, which lost 0 bases and 5 bases, there was a span of 12 bases. The germline V gene encodes CDR1 SGHNT and CDR2 YYREEE (reference sequence). The CDR3 has 14 residues. Clones were read by immunoSEQ multiplex PCR, and TCRdb kept only the in-frame ones, dropping some. The data show under 20,000 clones, with more than 65% seen just once and 33% held by the top ten. The receptor was isolated from an adult with an advanced solid tumor such as melanoma, head and neck, liver or kidney cancer. The rearrangement links TRBV5-4 to TRBJ2-7; TRBD2 might be the D (6 bases). The input for sequencing was CD4+ or CD8+ T cells sorted from blood, taken in a trial of the OX40 agonist ivuxolimab. The CDR3 DNA is TGTGCCAGCAGCTTGGTCCCGGGGGAACACGAGCAGTACTTC. Translated: CASSLVPGEHEQYF.